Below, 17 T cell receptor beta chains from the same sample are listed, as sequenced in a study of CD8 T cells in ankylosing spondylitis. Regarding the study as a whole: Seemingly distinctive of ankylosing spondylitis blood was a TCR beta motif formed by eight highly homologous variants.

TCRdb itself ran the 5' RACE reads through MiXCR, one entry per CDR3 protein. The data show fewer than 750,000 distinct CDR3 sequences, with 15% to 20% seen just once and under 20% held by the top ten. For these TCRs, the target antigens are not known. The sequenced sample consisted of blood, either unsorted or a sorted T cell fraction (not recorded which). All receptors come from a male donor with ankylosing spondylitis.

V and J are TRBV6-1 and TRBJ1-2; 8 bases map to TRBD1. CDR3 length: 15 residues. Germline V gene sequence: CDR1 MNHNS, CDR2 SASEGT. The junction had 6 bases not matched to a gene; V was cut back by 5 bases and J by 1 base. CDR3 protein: CASSPPDRVNYGYTF. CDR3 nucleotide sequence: TGTGCCAGCAGTCCCCCGGACAGGGTTAACTATGGCTACACCTTC.

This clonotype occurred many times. CDR3 sequence (DNA): TGTGCCAGCAGCCGGACTCCCGACACCGGGGAGCTGTTTTTT. Its protein is CASSRTPDTGELFF. The chain is built from TRBV12-3 or TRBV12-4 and TRBJ2-2; D is perhaps TRBD2 (5 bases). The CDR3 runs 14 residues. V was shortened by 6 bases and J by 3 bases, with 11 bases between the two germline ends.

DNA of the CDR3: TGCGCCAGCAGACCCGACAGGAGCTCCTACAATGAGCAGTTCTTC. Translating it yields CASRPDRSSYNEQFF. The chain employs TRBV4-1 and TRBJ2-1; maybe TRBD1 (6 bases). Trimming shortened V by 6 bases and J by 0 bases, and 12 bases separated the two germline ends. Germline lookup yields CDR1 MGHRA and CDR2 YSYEKL. The CDR3 runs to 15 residues.

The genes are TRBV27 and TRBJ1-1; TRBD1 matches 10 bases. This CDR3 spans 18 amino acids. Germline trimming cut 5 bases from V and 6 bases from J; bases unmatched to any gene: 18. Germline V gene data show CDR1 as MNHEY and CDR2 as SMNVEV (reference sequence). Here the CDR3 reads CASSPSLTGGAARAEAFF. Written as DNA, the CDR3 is TGTGCCAGCAGTCCCTCCCTGACAGGGGGCGCAGCCCGGGCTGAAGCTTTCTTT.

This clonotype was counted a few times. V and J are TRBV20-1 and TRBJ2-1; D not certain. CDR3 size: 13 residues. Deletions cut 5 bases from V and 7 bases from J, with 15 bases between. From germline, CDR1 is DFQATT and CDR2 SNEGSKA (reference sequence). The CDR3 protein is CSAPTQSRNEQFF. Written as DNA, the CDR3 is TGCAGTGCTCCAACCCAGAGCCGAAATGAGCAGTTCTTC.

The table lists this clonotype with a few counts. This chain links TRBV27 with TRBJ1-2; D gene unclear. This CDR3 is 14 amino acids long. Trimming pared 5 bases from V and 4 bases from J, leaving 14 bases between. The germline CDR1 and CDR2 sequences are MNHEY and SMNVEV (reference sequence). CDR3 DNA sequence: TGTGCCAGCAGTCAAGGGTTTCCAATCTATGGCTACACCTTC. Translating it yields CASSQGFPIYGYTF.

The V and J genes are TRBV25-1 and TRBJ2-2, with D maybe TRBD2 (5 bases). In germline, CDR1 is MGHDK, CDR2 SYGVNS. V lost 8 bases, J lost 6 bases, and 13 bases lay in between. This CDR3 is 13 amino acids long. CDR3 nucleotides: TGTGCCAGCGGAGGTCCTTACTCCGGGGAGCTGTTTTTT. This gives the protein CASGGPYSGELFF.

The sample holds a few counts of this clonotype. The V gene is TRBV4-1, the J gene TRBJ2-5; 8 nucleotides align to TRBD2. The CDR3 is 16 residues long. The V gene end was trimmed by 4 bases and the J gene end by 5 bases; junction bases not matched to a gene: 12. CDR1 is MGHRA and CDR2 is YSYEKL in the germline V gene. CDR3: CASSRDSGLAEETQYF. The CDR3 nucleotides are TGCGCCAGCAGCCGGGACTCCGGACTAGCCGAGGAGACCCAGTACTTC.

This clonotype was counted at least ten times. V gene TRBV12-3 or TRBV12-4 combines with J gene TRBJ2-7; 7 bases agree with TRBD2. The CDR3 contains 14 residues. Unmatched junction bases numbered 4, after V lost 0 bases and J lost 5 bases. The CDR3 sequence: CASSLAGGNHEQYF. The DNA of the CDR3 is TGTGCCAGCAGTTTAGCGGGAGGGAATCACGAGCAGTACTTC.

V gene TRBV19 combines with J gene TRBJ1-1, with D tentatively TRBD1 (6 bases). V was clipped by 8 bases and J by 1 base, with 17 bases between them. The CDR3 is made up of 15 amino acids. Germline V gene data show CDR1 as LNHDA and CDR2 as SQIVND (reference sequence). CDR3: CASLTGSGGNTEAFF. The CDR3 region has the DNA TGTGCCAGTCTAACAGGGAGTGGAGGGAACACTGAAGCTTTCTTT. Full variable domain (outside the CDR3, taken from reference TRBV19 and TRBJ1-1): DGGITQSPKYLFRKEGQNVTLSCEQNLNHDAMYWYRQDPGQGLRLIYYSQIVNDFQKGDIAEGYSVSREKKESFPLTVTSAQKNPTAFYLCASLTGSGGNTEAFFGQGTRLTVV.

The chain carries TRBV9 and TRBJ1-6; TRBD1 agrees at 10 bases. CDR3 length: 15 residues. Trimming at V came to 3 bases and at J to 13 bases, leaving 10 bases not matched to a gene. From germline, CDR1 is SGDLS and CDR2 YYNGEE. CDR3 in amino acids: CASSGPGTGEWPLHF. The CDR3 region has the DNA TGTGCCAGCAGCGGACCCGGGACAGGGGAATGGCCCCTCCACTTT.

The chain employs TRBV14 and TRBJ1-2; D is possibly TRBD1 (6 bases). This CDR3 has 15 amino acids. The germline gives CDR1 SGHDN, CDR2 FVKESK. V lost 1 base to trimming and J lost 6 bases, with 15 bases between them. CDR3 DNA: TGTGCCAGCAGCCAAGGGGGGTTACAGGGAGATGGCTACACCTTC. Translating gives CASSQGGLQGDGYTF. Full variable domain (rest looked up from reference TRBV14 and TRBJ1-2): EAGVTQFPSHSVIEKGQTVTLRCDPISGHDNLYWYRRVMGKEIKFLLHFVKESKQDESGMPNNRFLAERTGGTYSTLKVQPAELEDSGVYFCASSQGGLQGDGYTFGSGTRLTVV.

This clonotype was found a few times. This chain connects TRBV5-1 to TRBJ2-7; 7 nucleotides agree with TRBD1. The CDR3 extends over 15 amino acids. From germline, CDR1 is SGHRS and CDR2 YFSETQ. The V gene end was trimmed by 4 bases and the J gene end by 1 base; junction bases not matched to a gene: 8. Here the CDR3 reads CASSPTADRSYEQYF. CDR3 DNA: TGCGCCAGCAGCCCCACCGCGGACAGGTCCTACGAGCAGTACTTC. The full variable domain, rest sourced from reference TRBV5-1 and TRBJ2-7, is KAGVTQTPRYLIKTRGQQVTLSCSPISGHRSVSWYQQTPGQGLQFLFEYFSETQRNKGNFPGRFSGRQFSNSRSEMNVSTLELGDSALYLCASSPTADRSYEQYFGPGTRLTVT.

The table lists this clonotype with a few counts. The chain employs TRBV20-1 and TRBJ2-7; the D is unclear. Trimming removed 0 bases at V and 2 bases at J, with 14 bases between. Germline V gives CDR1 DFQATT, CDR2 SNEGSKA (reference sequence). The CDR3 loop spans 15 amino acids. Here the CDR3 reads CSARDPNRPTYEQYF. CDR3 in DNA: TGCAGTGCTAGAGATCCAAACAGACCCACCTACGAGCAGTACTTC.

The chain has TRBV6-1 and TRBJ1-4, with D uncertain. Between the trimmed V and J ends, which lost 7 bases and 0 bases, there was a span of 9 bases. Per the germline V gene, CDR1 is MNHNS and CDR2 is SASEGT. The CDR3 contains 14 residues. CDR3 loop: CASKPGSTNEKLFF. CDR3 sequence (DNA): TGTGCCAGCAAGCCGGGGTCAACTAATGAAAAACTGTTTTTT.

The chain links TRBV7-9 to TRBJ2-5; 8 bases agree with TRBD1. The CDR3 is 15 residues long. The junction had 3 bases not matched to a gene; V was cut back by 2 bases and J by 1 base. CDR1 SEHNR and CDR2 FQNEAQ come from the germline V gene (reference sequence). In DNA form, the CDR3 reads TGTGCCAGCAGCTTAACAGGGGGGATCCAAGAGACCCAGTACTTC. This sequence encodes CASSLTGGIQETQYF.

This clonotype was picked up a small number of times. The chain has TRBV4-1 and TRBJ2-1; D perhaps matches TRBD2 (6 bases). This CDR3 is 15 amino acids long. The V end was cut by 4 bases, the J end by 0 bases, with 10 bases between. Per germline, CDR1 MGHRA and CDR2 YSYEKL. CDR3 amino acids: CASSPTEGSYNEQFF. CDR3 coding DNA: TGCGCCAGCAGCCCCACGGAGGGCTCCTACAATGAGCAGTTCTTC.